This TCR beta chain originates from a study of blood T cell repertoires in COVID-19. Repertoires were generated with immunoSEQ multiplex PCR, while TCRdb's copy carries only in-frame clones and drops some. Of around 240,000 clones in the sample, 80% to 90% were seen once. J lost 0 bases, V lost 6 bases, and 10 bases had no gene match. The germline V gene has CDR1 SGHRS and CDR2 YFSETQ. The CDR3 consists of 16 residues. The source of this sequence is a man aged 45-65 years who had been exposed to COVID-19. The sample taken for sequencing was PBMCs or T cells enriched from blood (not recorded which). J is TRBJ2-3 and V is TRBV5-1; 7 bases line up with TRBD1. The CDR3 spells CASKRQGLTSTDTQYF. In nucleotides, the CDR3 is TGCGCCAGCAAGAGACAGGGCCTTACTAGCACAGATACGCAGTATTTT. The full variable domain, its missing parts supplied by reference TRBV5-1 and TRBJ2-3, is KAGVTQTPRYLIKTRGQQVTLSCSPISGHRSVSWYQQTPGQGLQFLFEYFSETQRNKGNFPGRFSGRQFSNSRSEMNVSTLELGDSALYLCASKRQGLTSTDTQYFGPGTRLTVL.